This record looks at one T cell receptor beta chain sequence and its context. This entry comes from a study of OX40 agonist ivuxolimab in advanced cancers. Produced via immunoSEQ multiplex PCR; TCRdb's table is partial and in-frame only. The sample shows about 110,000 clones, more than 85% of them seen only once. Germline CDR1 and CDR2: MNHEY and SVGAGI. V was cut by 7 bases and J by 0 bases, with 9 bases left in between. This CDR3 is built from 13 residues. The V gene is TRBV6-5, the J gene TRBJ1-1, with D hard to call. The clonotype comes from an adult with an advanced solid tumor such as melanoma, head and neck, liver or kidney cancer. The sample was CD4+ or CD8+ T cells sorted from blood, taken in a trial of the OX40 agonist ivuxolimab. CDR3 amino acids: CASTSQMNTEAFF. The CDR3, as DNA: TGTGCCAGCACCTCCCAGATGAACACTGAAGCTTTCTTT.